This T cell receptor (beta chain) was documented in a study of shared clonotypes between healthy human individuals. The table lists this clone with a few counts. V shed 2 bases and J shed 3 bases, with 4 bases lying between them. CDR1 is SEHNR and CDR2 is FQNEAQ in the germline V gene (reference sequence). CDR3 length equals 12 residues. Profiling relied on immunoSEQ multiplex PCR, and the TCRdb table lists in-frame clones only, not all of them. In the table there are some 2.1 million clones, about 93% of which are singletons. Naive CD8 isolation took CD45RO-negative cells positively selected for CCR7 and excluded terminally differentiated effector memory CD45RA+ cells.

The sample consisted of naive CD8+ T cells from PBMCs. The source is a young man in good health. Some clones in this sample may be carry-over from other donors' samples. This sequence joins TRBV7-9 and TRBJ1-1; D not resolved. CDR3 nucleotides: TGTGCCAGCAGCTTATTGGACACTGAAGCTTTCTTT. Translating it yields CASSLLDTEAFF.